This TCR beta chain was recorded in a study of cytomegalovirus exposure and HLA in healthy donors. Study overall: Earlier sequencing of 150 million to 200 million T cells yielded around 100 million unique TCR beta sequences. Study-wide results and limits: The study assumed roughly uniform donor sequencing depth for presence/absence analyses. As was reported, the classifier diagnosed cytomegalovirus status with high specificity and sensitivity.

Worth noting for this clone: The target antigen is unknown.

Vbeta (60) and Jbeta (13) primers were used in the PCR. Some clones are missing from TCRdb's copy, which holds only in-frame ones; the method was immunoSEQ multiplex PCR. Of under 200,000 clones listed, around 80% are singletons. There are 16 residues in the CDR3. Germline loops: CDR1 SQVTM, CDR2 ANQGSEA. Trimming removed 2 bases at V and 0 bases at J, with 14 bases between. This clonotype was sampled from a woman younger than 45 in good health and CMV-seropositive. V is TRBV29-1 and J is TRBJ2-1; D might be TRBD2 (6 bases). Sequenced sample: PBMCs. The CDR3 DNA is TGCAGCGTTGAAAAGGAGGGAACTAGCTCCTACAATGAGCAGTTCTTC. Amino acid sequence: CSVEKEGTSSYNEQFF.